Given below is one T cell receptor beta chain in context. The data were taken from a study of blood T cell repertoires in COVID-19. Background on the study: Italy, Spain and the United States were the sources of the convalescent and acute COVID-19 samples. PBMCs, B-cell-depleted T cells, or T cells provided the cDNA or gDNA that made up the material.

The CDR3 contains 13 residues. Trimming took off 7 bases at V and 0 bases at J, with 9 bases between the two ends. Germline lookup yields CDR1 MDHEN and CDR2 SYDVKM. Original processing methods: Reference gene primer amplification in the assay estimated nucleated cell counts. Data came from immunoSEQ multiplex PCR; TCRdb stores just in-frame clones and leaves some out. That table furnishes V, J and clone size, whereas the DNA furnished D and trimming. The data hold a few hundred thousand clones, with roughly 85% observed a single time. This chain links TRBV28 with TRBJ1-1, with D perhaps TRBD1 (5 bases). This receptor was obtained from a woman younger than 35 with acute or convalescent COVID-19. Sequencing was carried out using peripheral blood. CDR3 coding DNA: TGTGCCAGCACGGGGGGGATGAACACTGAAGCTTTCTTT. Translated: CASTGGMNTEAFF.